This note documents a single TCR beta chain sequence. Its antigen is unidentified. The sample originates from a study of T cell clonotyping in hematopoietic cell transplantation. Regarding the study as a whole: Higher Inverse Simpson Index values in graft donor and pretransplant recipient predicted broader posttransplant TCR diversity. After transplant, recipient diversity fell while pathologically expanded clonotypes grew through day 180.

Libraries were prepared by immunoSEQ multiplex PCR; TCRdb keeps only in-frame clonotypes and omits some of them. Here the sample spans 15,000 to 20,000 clones, 61% being singletons. CDR3 size: 13 residues. The V segment lost 2 bases and the J segment 5 bases; nucleotides outside the gene matches: 3. The germline gives CDR1 GTSNPN, CDR2 SVGIG (reference sequence). The sample in question was PBMCs, obtained 30 days after allogeneic stem cell transplant. The chain has TRBV30 and TRBJ1-5; 7 positions agree with TRBD1. The clonotype originates from a male patient in his forties or fifties who had an allogeneic stem cell transplant from an unrelated donor, so T cells may come from the graft donor. Some clones in this sample may be carry-over from other donors' samples. The CDR3 DNA follows: TGTGCCTGGAGTCCGACAGGGTATCAGCCCCAGCATTTT. It specifies CAWSPTGYQPQHF.